The entry below gives a single T cell receptor beta chain sequence along with its context. This entry belongs to a study of blood T cell repertoires in COVID-19. In the original analysis: Amplification with reference gene primers provided the estimates of nucleated cell counts. Sequencing used immunoSEQ multiplex PCR; TCRdb keeps in-frame clones, though not all of them. Clone size and V and J calls were adopted from that table, with D and trimming inferred from the DNA. The sample yields more than 150,000 clones, 70% to 90% seen once. The V gene's germline CDR1 is LNHDA and CDR2 SQIVND (reference sequence). The CDR3 extends over 15 amino acids. The V end lost 5 bases, the J end lost 1 base, and 11 bases lay between the germline ends.

The sample was peripheral blood. The chain couples TRBV19 to TRBJ1-4, with D tentatively TRBD1 (6 bases). The receptor's source is a man aged 65 to 85 with active or convalescent COVID-19. The CDR3 here is CASSFNRVTNEKLFF. In DNA form, the CDR3 reads TGTGCCAGTAGTTTCAACAGGGTAACTAATGAAAAACTGTTTTTT.